Detailed here is one TCR beta chain. The antigen remains undetermined. The data belong to a study of OX40 agonist ivuxolimab in advanced cancers. In the study overall: The group had a mean age of roughly 65 years, ranged from about 20 to 90, and was 82.7% male. Study findings and constraints: There were also nonresponders showing low normalized T-cell clonal expansion. Among T cells, CD8+ cells averaged more expanded clones than CD4+ cells.

Anyone with autoimmune disease history or systemic immunosuppression was excluded. Clones were sequenced by immunoSEQ multiplex PCR, and TCRdb holds only the in-frame ones, with some missing. The sample contains 55,000 to 85,000 clones, about 90% of which appear only once. This CDR3 contains 12 residues. Germline CDR1 LNHDA, CDR2 SQIVND (reference sequence). With 7 bases removed from V and 4 bases from J, the gap between germline ends came to 10 bases. This chain uses TRBV19 with TRBJ1-2; possibly TRBD1 for D (5 bases). This TCR came from an adult with an advanced solid tumor such as melanoma, head and neck, liver or kidney cancer. The material sequenced was CD4+ or CD8+ T cells sorted from blood, taken in a trial of the OX40 agonist ivuxolimab. This CDR3 reads CASIDSLYGYTF. The CDR3 region has the DNA TGTGCCAGTATTGACAGTCTCTATGGCTACACCTTC. Full variable domain (remainder filled in from reference TRBV19 and TRBJ1-2): DGGITQSPKYLFRKEGQNVTLSCEQNLNHDAMYWYRQDPGQGLRLIYYSQIVNDFQKGDIAEGYSVSREKKESFPLTVTSAQKNPTAFYLCASIDSLYGYTFGSGTRLTVV.